This passage covers 5 T cell receptor beta chains from one sample sequenced in a study of control samples from healthy donors and cancer patients. Only in-frame clones appear in the TCRdb table, and some are missing; sequencing was by immunoSEQ multiplex PCR. The sample lists about 130,000 clones, 85% to 95% occurring once. The source material was PBMCs. The receptor set was obtained from a man in his sixties with colorectal cancer.

The gene calls are TRBV19 and TRBJ1-4, with unresolved D. The V end lost 10 bases, the J end lost 5 bases, and 17 bases lay between the germline ends. The CDR3 has 14 amino acids. Germline V gene lookup returns CDR1 LNHDA and CDR2 SQIVND (reference sequence). CDR3 in DNA: TGTGCCACCGACTCCGGGCAGGCGAATGAAAAACTGTTTTTT. Amino acids: CATDSGQANEKLFF.

The rearrangement uses TRBV4-1 and TRBJ1-5, with D hard to call. CDR1 and CDR2 from the germline V gene are MGHRA and YSYEKL. V lost 0 bases to trimming and J lost 0 bases, with 6 bases between them. The CDR3 covers 15 residues. CDR3 amino acids: CASSQEPDSNQPQHF. CDR3 DNA: TGCGCCAGCAGCCAAGAGCCAGATAGCAATCAGCCCCAGCATTTT.

The V call is TRBV5-4, the J call TRBJ1-2, with 7 bases fitting TRBD1. The CDR3 length is 17 residues. Germline V lookup: CDR1 SGHNT, CDR2 YYREEE (reference sequence). V lost 2 bases to trimming and J lost 0 bases; unmatched junction nucleotides: 10. As DNA, the CDR3 is TGTGCCAGCAGCTTAGGCCCACAAGGACAGGCTAACTATGGCTACACCTTC. As protein: CASSLGPQGQANYGYTF.

This clone was recorded only once. The genes are TRBV28 and TRBJ2-1; D is possibly TRBD1 or TRBD2 (5 bases each). V gave up 7 bases and J gave up 0 bases, with 10 bases separating them. CDR1 and CDR2 from the germline V gene are MDHEN and SYDVKM. The CDR3 sequence is 14 residues long. The CDR3 DNA sequence: TGTGCCAGCAACGGGGCCAGCTCCTACAATGAGCAGTTCTTC. It encodes CASNGASSYNEQFF.

V gene TRBV5-1 combines with J gene TRBJ2-3, with D tentatively TRBD1 (5 bases). The germline CDR1 and CDR2 sequences are SGHRS and YFSETQ. This CDR3 has 12 residues. Trimming shortened V by 2 bases and J by 4 bases, and 5 bases separated the two germline ends. As DNA, the CDR3 is TGCGCCAGCAGCTTAGGGGCAGATACGCAGTATTTT. It is translated as CASSLGADTQYF.